The 4 T cell receptor beta chains in this list originate from one sample, sequenced in a study of T cells in Graves' hyperthyroidism and ophthalmopathy. It was RNA transcripts that yielded the amplified TCR beta CDR3 regions. The HTBI primer set served for first-round RT-PCR of the TCR CDR3. TCRdb reprocessed the multiplex PCR reads via MiXCR and lists one record per CDR3 protein. The sample records 300,000 to 500,000 distinct CDR3 sequences, under 15% being singletons. The sequencing sample was made of blood. The receptors stem from a woman in her 30s with Graves' hyperthyroidism.

For this clonotype: A much larger clone sits a single nucleotide away, making a read error possible. The missing conserved phenylalanine or tryptophan at the end of this CDR3 makes a read error likely. The chain joins TRBV28 to TRBJ1-2; 12 nucleotides agree with TRBD1. CDR1 and CDR2 from the germline V gene are MDHEN and SYDVKM. The CDR3 is made up of 16 amino acids. The V gene end was trimmed by 6 bases and the J gene end by 1 base; junction bases not matched to a gene: 6. The DNA for the CDR3 is TGTGCCAGCAGCTCCGGGACAGGGGGCATTAACTATGGCTACACCCTC. Residues: CASSSGTGGINYGYTL.

This clonotype was seen repeatedly, ten times or more. The J gene is TRBJ2-7, the V gene TRBV6-1, with D unclear. CDR1 MNHNS and CDR2 SASEGT come from the germline V gene. V shed 8 bases and J shed 1 base, with 9 bases lying between them. This CDR3 is built from 12 residues. The CDR3 DNA reads TGTGCCAGCGGTCCTCGGTCCTACGAGCAGTACTTC. Translating it yields CASGPRSYEQYF.

The V and J genes are TRBV7-2 and TRBJ1-6; possible D gene TRBD1, 6 bases. CDR3 size: 18 residues. V lost 3 bases to trimming and J lost 1 base, with 16 bases between them. CDR1 and CDR2 (germline): SGHTA, FQGNSA. CDR3 nucleotides: TGTGCCAGCAGCTTTGGTAGGGGGAAGGAATCCTATAATTCACCCCTCCACTTT. Its translation: CASSFGRGKESYNSPLHF.

This clonotype has only a few counts. J is TRBJ2-1 and V is TRBV20-1, with 8 bases lining up with TRBD2. The V gene end was trimmed by 5 bases and the J gene end by 4 bases; junction bases not matched to a gene: 10. This CDR3 has 15 residues. From germline, CDR1 is DFQATT and CDR2 SNEGSKA (reference sequence). The CDR3 is CSAAFGSGIYNEQFF. The CDR3 coding sequence is TGCAGTGCTGCCTTCGGTAGCGGGATTTACAATGAGCAGTTCTTC.